This T cell receptor (beta chain) was recovered during a study of blood T cell repertoires in COVID-19. How the authors handled the data: How many nucleated cells were present was estimated from reference gene primer amplification. Method: immunoSEQ multiplex PCR; TCRdb's copy keeps in-frame clones and lacks some. V and J calls and clone size come straight from that table; D and trimming were deduced from the DNA. The table includes hundreds of thousands of clones, more than 80% detected once. Looked up from germline, CDR1 is SNHLY and CDR2 is FYNNEI. This CDR3 region has 15 residues. Unmatched junction bases numbered 11, after V lost 7 bases and J lost 7 bases.

This sequence was found in a woman aged 25-40 years with active or convalescent COVID-19. V gene TRBV2 combines with J gene TRBJ2-1, with TRBD1 matching 9 bases. Sequencing input: peripheral blood. The CDR3 sequence: CASKKDRGVVNEQFF. CDR3 DNA sequence: TGTGCCAGCAAGAAGGACAGGGGAGTTGTAAATGAGCAGTTCTTC. Variable domain in full (rest from reference TRBV2 and TRBJ2-1): EPEVTQTPSHQVTQMGQEVILRCVPISNHLYFYWYRQILGQKVEFLVSFYNNEISEKSEIFDDQFSVERPDGSNFTLKIRSTKLEDSAMYFCASKKDRGVVNEQFFGPGTRLTVL.